This is a list of T cell receptor beta chains from one sample in a study of shared clonotypes between healthy human individuals. Generated by immunoSEQ multiplex PCR, the TCRdb table keeps only in-frame clones and is missing some. Among a few million clones listed, less than 95% were seen once. The specimen sequenced was naive CD4+ T cells from PBMCs. Every receptor here comes from a man between 18 and 35 years old in good health. Some clones in this sample may be carry-over from other donors' samples. Both conserved end residues are part of each CDR3. The order of the fields is CDR3 protein, CDR3 DNA, D gene, V gene, J gene. A D gene is named only where the DNA matches it firmly.

CDR3aa: CASSLGTGWGNQPQHF; CDR3nt: TGTGCCAGCAGCTTAGGGACCGGGTGGGGCAATCAGCCCCAGCATTTT; d_gene: .; v_gene: TRBV7-9; j_gene: TRBJ1-5
CDR3aa: CASSINAGEAQYF; CDR3nt: TGTGCCAGTAGTATTAACGCGGGGGAGGCCCAGTACTTC; d_gene: TRBD2; v_gene: TRBV19; j_gene: TRBJ2-5
CDR3aa: CASSGLLTPTNEKLFF; CDR3nt: TGTGCCAGCAGCGGCTTATTGACCCCAACTAATGAAAAACTGTTTTTT; d_gene: .; v_gene: TRBV7-6; j_gene: TRBJ1-4
CDR3aa: CASSLALDGYTF; CDR3nt: TGTGCCAGCAGCTTGGCTTTGGATGGCTACACCTTC; d_gene: .; v_gene: TRBV5-5; j_gene: TRBJ1-2
CDR3aa: CASSISGTTTPYF; CDR3nt: TGTGCCAGTAGTATCTCCGGGACCACTACTCCTTACTTC; d_gene: .; v_gene: TRBV19; j_gene: TRBJ2-7
CDR3aa: CASSSSGTLGRTGELFF; CDR3nt: TGTGCCAGCAGTTCCTCCGGGACCCTGGGGCGCACCGGGGAGCTGTTTTTT; d_gene: .; v_gene: TRBV5-4; j_gene: TRBJ2-2
CDR3aa: CASSLGGFGSSYNEQFF; CDR3nt: TGTGCCAGCAGTTTGGGTGGGTTTGGGAGCTCCTACAATGAGCAGTTCTTC; d_gene: .; v_gene: TRBV28; j_gene: TRBJ2-1
CDR3aa: CASSLERVWETQYF; CDR3nt: TGTGCCAGCAGCTTAGAGAGGGTTTGGGAGACCCAGTACTTC; d_gene: .; v_gene: TRBV11-2; j_gene: TRBJ2-5
CDR3aa: CASSVGPTLLQPQHF; CDR3nt: TGTGCCAGCAGCGTAGGGCCTACACTGCTGCAGCCCCAGCATTTT; d_gene: .; v_gene: TRBV9; j_gene: TRBJ1-5
CDR3aa: CASSEGPQPAFF; CDR3nt: TGTGCCAGCAGTGAAGGACCCCAGCCCGCTTTCTTT; d_gene: .; v_gene: TRBV6-1; j_gene: TRBJ1-1
CDR3aa: CASRSSGEGYGYTF; CDR3nt: TGTGCCAGCCGATCGTCCGGGGAAGGCTATGGCTACACCTTC; d_gene: .; v_gene: TRBV25-1; j_gene: TRBJ1-2